This TCR beta chain came from a study of patients with pleural tuberculosis. MiXCR, run by TCRdb on the reads, gives a single entry per CDR3 protein. Among 40,000 to 55,000 distinct CDR3 sequences listed, approximately 7.9% were seen once. This CDR3 spans 12 amino acids. Germline CDR1 is MNHEY and CDR2 is SMNVEV (reference sequence). V lost 2 bases and J lost 6, with 6 bases in between. There are many counts of this clonotype. The TCR originated in a human donor with pleural tuberculosis. V and J are TRBV27 and TRBJ2-3; no clear D gene. The CDR3 DNA reads TGTGCCAGCAGTTTAGGATCGGATACGCAGTATTTT. This codes for CASSLGSDTQYF.